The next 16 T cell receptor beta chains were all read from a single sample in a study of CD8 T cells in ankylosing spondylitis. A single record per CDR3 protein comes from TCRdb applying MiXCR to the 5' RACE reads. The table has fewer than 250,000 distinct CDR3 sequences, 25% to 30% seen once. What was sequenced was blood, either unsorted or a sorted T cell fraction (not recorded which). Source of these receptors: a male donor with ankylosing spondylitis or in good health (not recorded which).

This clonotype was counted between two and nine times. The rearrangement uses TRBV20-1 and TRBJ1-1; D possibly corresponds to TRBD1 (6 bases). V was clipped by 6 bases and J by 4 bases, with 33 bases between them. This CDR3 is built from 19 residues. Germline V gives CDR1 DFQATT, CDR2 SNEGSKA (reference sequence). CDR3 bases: TGCAGTGCACCCTCAGGGGACGGATCGCATAGGGGGTCGGCCACTGAAGCTTTCTTT. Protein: CSAPSGDGSHRGSATEAFF.

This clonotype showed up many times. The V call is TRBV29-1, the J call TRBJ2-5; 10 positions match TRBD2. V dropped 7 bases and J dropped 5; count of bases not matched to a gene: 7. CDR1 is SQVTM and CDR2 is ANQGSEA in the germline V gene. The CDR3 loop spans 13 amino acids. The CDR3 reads CSGPLAGSETQYF. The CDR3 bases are TGCAGCGGACCACTAGCGGGAAGTGAGACCCAGTACTTC.

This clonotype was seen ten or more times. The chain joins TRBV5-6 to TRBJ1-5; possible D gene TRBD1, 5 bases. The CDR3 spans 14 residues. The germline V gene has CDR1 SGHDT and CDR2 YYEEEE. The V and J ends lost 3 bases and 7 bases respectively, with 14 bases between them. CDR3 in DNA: TGTGCCAGCAGCTGGGGGAGGGACGGACAGCCCCAGCATTTT. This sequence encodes CASSWGRDGQPQHF.

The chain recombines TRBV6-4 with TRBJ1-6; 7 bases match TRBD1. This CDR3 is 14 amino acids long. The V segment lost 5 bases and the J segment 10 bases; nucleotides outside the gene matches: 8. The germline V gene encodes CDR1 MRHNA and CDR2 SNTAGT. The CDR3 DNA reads TGTGCCAGCAGTCCCCGACAGGGTGGATCACCCCTCCACTTT. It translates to CASSPRQGGSPLHF.

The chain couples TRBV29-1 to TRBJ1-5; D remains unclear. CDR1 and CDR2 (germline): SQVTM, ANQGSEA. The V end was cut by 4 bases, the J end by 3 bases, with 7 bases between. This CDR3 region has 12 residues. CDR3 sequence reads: CSVGSINQPQHF. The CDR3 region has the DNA TGCAGCGTTGGTAGCATCAATCAGCCCCAGCATTTT.

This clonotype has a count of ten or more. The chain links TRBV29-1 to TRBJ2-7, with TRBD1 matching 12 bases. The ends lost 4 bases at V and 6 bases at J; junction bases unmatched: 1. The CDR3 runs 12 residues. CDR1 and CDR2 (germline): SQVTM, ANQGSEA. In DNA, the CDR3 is TGCAGCGTTGGGGACAGGGGGCTCGAGCAGTACTTC. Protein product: CSVGDRGLEQYF.

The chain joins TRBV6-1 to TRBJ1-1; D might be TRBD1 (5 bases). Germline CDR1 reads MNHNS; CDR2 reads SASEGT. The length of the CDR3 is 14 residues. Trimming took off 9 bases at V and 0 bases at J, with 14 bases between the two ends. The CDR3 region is CASTAGRLNTEAFF. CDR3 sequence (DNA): TGTGCCAGTACCGCGGGACGGCTGAACACTGAAGCTTTCTTT.

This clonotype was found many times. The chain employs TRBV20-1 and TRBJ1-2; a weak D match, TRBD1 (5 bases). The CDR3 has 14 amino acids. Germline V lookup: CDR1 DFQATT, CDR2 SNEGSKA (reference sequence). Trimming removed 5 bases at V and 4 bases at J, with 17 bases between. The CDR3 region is CSAGDEGWSYGYTF. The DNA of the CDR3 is TGCAGTGCTGGGGACGAGGGCTGGAGCTATGGCTACACCTTC.

This CDR3 reads CASSLGSGTTTDTQYF. The CDR3 nucleotides are TGCGCCAGCAGCTTGGGGTCCGGGACTACCACGGATACGCAGTATTTT. The genes are TRBV5-1 and TRBJ2-3, with TRBD2 matching over 7 bases. The germline gives CDR1 SGHRS, CDR2 YFSETQ. CDR3 length: 16 amino acids. The V and J ends lost 0 bases and 6 bases, in that order; junction bases with no gene match: 10.

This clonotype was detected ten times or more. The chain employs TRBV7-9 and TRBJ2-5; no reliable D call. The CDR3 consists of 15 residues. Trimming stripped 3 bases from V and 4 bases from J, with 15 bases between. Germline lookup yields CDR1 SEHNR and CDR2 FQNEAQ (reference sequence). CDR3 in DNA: TGTGCCAGCAGCTTCGCGCATAGTATACGAGAGACCCAGTACTTC. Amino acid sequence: CASSFAHSIRETQYF.

The CDR3 region has the DNA TGTGCCAGCAGCGAAACGGGTTGGGATTCACCCCTCCACTTT. This gives the protein CASSETGWDSPLHF. V gene TRBV6-1 combines with J gene TRBJ1-6; D remains ambiguous. V lost 6 bases and J lost 8, with 14 bases in between. This CDR3 is 14 amino acids long. The germline CDR1 and CDR2 sequences are MNHNS and SASEGT.

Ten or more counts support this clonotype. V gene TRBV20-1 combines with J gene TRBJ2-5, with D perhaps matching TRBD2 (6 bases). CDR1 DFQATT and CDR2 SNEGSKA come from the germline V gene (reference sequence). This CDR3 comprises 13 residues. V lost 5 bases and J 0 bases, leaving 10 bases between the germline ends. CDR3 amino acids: CSAHLAHQETQYF. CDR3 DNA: TGCAGTGCTCATCTAGCGCACCAAGAGACCCAGTACTTC.

CDR3 amino acids: CSARGQGRGPQETQYF. CDR3 DNA sequence: TGCAGTGCTAGAGGACAGGGGAGGGGACCCCAAGAGACCCAGTACTTC. The genes are TRBV20-1 and TRBJ2-5; tentatively, D is TRBD1 (8 bases). CDR3 size: 16 residues. V gave up 1 base and J gave up 1 base, with 16 bases separating them. Per germline, CDR1 DFQATT and CDR2 SNEGSKA (reference sequence).

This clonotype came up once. The CDR3 loop reads CASTPRGTFGELFF. The CDR3 region has the DNA TGTGCCAGCACGCCCCGGGGGACTTTCGGGGAGCTGTTTTTT. V gene TRBV12-3 or TRBV12-4 combines with J gene TRBJ2-2; the D gene is possibly TRBD2 (6 bases). The CDR3 extends over 14 amino acids. Trimming took off 7 bases at V and 7 bases at J, with 16 bases between the two ends.

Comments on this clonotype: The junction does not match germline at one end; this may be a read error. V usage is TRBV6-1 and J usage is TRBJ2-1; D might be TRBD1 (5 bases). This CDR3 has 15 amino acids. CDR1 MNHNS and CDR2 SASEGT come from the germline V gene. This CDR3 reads CASSKAGANFNEQFF. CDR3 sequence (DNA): TGTGCCAGCAGTAAAGCTGGGGCTAATTTCAATGAGCAGTTCTTC.

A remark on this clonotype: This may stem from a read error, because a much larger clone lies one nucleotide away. In DNA, the CDR3 is TGTGCCAGCAGACGGGACAGCTCCTACAATGAGCAGTTCTTC. Protein sequence: CASRRDSSYNEQFF. The chain links TRBV7-3 to TRBJ2-1; TRBD1 matches at 7 bases. The CDR3 is made up of 14 amino acids. Germline trimming cut 6 bases from V and 0 bases from J; bases unmatched to any gene: 2. CDR1 is SGHTA and CDR2 is FQGTGA in the germline V gene.